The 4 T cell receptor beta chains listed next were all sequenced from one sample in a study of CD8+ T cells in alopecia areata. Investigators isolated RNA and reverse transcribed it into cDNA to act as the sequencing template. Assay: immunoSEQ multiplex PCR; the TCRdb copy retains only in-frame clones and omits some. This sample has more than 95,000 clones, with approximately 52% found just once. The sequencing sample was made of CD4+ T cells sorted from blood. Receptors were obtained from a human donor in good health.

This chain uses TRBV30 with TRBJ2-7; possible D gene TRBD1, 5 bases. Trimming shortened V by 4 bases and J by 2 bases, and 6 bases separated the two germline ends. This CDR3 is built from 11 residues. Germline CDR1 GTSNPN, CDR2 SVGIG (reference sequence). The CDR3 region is CAWKTAYEQYF. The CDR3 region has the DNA TGTGCCTGGAAGACAGCCTACGAGCAGTACTTC.

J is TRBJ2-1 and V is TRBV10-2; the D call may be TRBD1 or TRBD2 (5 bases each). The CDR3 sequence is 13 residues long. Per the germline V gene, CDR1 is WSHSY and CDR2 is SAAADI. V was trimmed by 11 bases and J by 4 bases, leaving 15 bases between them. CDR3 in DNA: TGCGCCGTTCGGGACCCCGCTTACAATGAGCAGTTCTTC. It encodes CAVRDPAYNEQFF.

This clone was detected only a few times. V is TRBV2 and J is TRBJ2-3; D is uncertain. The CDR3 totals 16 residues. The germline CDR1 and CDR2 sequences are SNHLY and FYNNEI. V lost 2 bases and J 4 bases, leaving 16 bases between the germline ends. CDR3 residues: CASSEMVASPPDTQYF. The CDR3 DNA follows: TGTGCCAGCAGTGAAATGGTCGCGTCCCCTCCAGATACGCAGTATTTT.

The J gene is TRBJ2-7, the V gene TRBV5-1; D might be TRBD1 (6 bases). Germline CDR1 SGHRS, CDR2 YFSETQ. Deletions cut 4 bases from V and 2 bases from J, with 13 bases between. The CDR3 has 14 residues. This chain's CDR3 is CASSPGQKAYEQYF. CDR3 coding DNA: TGCGCCAGCAGCCCCGGACAGAAGGCCTACGAGCAGTACTTC.